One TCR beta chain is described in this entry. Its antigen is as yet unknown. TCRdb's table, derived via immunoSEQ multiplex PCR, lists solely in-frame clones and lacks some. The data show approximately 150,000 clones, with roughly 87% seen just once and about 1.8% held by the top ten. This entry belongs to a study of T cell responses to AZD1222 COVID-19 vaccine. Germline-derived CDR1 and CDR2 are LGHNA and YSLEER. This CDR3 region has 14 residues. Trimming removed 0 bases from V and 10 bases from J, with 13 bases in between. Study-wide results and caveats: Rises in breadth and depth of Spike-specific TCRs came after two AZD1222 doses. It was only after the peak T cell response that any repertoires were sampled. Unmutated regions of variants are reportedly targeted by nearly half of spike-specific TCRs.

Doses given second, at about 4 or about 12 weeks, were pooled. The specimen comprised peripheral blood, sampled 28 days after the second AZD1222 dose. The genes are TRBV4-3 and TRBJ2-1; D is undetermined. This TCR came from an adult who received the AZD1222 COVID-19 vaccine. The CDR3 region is CASSQDFLTGEQFF. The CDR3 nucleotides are TGCGCCAGCAGCCAAGATTTTTTAACTGGAGAGCAGTTCTTC.